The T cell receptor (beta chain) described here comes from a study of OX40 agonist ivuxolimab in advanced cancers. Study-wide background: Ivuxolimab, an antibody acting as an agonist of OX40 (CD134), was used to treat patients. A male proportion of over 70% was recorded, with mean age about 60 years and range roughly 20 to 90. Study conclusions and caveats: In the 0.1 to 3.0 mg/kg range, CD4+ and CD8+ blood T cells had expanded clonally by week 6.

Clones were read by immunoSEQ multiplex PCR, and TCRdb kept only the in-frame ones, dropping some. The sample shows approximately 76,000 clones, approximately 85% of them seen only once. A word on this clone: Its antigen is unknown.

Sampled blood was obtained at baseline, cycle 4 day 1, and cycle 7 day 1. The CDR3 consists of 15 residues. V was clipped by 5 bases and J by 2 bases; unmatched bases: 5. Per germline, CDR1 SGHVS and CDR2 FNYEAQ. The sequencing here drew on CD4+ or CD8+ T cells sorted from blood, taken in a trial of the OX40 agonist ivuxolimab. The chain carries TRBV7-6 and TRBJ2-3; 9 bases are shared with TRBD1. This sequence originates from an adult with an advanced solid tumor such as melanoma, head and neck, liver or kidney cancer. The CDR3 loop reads CASSLDRGLTDTQYF. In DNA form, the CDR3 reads TGTGCCAGCAGCCTGGACAGGGGCCTCACAGATACGCAGTATTTT.